This T cell receptor beta chain was sequenced during a study of cytomegalovirus exposure and HLA in healthy donors. Study-wide results and limits: It was fewer than 200 TCR beta chains that were listed as cytomegalovirus-associated. Beyond CMV serostatus, there was no information to go on about immune exposure.

Remarks on this clone: Its antigen remains unidentified.

The CDR3 contains 14 residues. From germline, CDR1 is GTSNPN and CDR2 SVGIG (reference sequence). V shed 4 bases, J shed 0 bases, and the junction held 6 bases outside the gene matches. Amplification used 60 Vbeta primers and 13 Jbeta primers. Sequencing was performed with immunoSEQ multiplex PCR; in TCRdb, only in-frame clones are kept and a portion is missing. Of more than 25,000 clones listed, about 64% were seen once; the top ten hold roughly two fifths. The chain couples TRBV30 to TRBJ2-7, with 7 positions matching TRBD2. This clonotype was sampled from a male donor in good health and CMV-seropositive. The sample comprised PBMCs. The chain's CDR3 is CAWNVGGGSYEQYF. In DNA form, the CDR3 reads TGTGCCTGGAATGTTGGCGGGGGCTCCTACGAGCAGTACTTC.